Below are 5 T cell receptor beta chains sequenced from a single sample in a study of identical twins. MiXCR, applied by TCRdb to the 5' RACE reads, yields one record per CDR3 protein. Of nearly 900,000 distinct CDR3 sequences listed, about 12% are singletons. The same sample was also used in a study of yellow fever vaccine responses in identical twins.

The specimen sequenced was PBMCs. The receptors were sampled from a woman aged 18-29 years in good health.

This clonotype was counted between two and nine times. The chain combines TRBV12-3 or TRBV12-4 with TRBJ2-4; 8 nucleotides match TRBD1. Trimming took 6 bases from V and 0 from J; bases not matched to a gene: 10. The CDR3 is 17 residues long. The CDR3, as DNA: TGTGCCAGCAGAAGAGGGGGGACAGGACTAGCCAAAAACATTCAGTACTTC. It specifies CASRRGGTGLAKNIQYF.

The V and J genes are TRBV6-1 and TRBJ2-1; TRBD2 aligns across 10 bases. V lost 4 bases to trimming and J lost 7 bases; unmatched junction nucleotides: 7. The CDR3 extends over 15 amino acids. The germline gives CDR1 MNHNS, CDR2 SASEGT. The CDR3 DNA sequence: TGTGCCAGCAGTGCCTCTAGCGGGAGCAGGAATGAGCAGTTCTTC. Residues: CASSASSGSRNEQFF.

The V call is TRBV5-1, the J call TRBJ2-1, with 13 bases aligning to TRBD2. Germline V gives CDR1 SGHRS, CDR2 YFSETQ. The CDR3 is 16 amino acids. J lost 6 bases, V lost 5 bases, and 8 bases had no gene match. CDR3 protein: CASSRTSGGALNEQFF. The CDR3 nucleotides read TGCGCCAGCAGTCGTACTAGCGGGGGGGCCCTCAATGAGCAGTTCTTC.

In this sample, this clonotype turned up a few times. The chain combines TRBV7-9 with TRBJ1-2, with D uncertain. The V gene's germline CDR1 is SEHNR and CDR2 FQNEAQ (reference sequence). V gave up 10 bases and J gave up 7 bases, with 16 bases separating them. The length of the CDR3 is 12 residues. As DNA, the CDR3 is TGTGCCACCTCCGAGGAGAGATCTGGCTACACCTTC. Translating gives CATSEERSGYTF.

This clonotype was counted between two and nine times. V and J are TRBV5-6 and TRBJ2-7; possible D gene TRBD2, 6 bases. This CDR3 has 14 residues. The V and J ends lost 2 bases and 3 bases respectively, with 12 bases between them. Per the germline V gene, CDR1 is SGHDT and CDR2 is YYEEEE. CDR3 protein: CASSFPGASYEQYV. The CDR3 DNA reads as TGTGCCAGCAGCTTCCCGGGAGCGAGCTACGAGCAGTACGTC.